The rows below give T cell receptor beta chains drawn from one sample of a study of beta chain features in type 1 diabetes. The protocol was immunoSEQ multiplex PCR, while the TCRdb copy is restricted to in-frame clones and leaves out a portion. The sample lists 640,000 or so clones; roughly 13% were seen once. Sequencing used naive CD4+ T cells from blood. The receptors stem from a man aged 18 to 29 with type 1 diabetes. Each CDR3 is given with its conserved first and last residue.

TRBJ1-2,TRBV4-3,CASSQSRAPNYGYTF
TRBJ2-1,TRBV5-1,CASSLDYYNEQFF
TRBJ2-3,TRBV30,CAWIRGVPHTQYF
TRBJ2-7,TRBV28,CASSSGQGPYEQYF
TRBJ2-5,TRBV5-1,CASSLDRQETQYF
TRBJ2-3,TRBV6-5,CASSSFFSGGTDTQYF
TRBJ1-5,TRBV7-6,CASSLEFGQPQHF
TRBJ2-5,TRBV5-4,CASTPTSGMETQYF
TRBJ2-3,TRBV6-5,CASRNPSTDTQYF
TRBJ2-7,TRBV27,CASSPGTGSSYEQYF
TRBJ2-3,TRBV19,CASSIGDTQYF
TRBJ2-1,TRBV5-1,CASSLAIRTGDGDEQFF
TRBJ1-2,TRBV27,CASSPAGQGGGYTF
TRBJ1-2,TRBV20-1,CSAGQIHGYTF
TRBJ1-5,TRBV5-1,CASSLAAGRNQPQHF
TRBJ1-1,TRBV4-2,CASRGTAIHEAFF
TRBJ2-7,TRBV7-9,CASSFPRIPYEQYF
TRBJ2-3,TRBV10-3,CAISEYENTQYF
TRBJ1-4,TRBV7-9,CASSPPDRAYNEKLFF
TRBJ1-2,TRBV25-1,CASSAHTYGYTF
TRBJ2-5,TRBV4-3,CASSQDRSLAGGRQETQYF
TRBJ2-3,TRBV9,CASRAGGTDTQYF
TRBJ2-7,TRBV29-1,CSIIGVRPYEQYF
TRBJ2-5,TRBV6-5,CASSPDRLAQYF
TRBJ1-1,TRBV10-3,CAIKEGQGGTEAFF
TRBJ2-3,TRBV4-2,CASSQEAPPGSTDTQYF
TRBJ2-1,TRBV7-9,CASSLYGEQFF
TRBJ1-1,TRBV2,CASSEGGFTEAFF